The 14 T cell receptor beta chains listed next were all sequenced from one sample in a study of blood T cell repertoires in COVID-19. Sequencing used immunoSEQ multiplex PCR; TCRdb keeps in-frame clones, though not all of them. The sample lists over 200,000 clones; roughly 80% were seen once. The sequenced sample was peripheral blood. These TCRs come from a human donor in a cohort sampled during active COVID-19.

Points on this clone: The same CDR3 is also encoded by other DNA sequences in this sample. CDR3 coding DNA: TGTGCCAGTAGTATCACAGGGGGCTCTAACACTGAAGCTTTCTTT. Amino acids: CASSITGGSNTEAFF. The chain recombines TRBV19 with TRBJ1-1; 9 bases map to TRBD1. J gave up 2 bases and V 3 bases, and 4 bases lay outside the gene matches. The length of the CDR3 is 15 residues. Germline-derived CDR1 and CDR2 are LNHDA and SQIVND (reference sequence).

DNA of the CDR3: TGTGCCAGCAGTGAACCGCTTGAGGGGGGGAGCAATCAGCCCCAGCATTTT. Its translation: CASSEPLEGGSNQPQHF. The rearrangement uses TRBV6-1 and TRBJ1-5, with a weak D call TRBD1 (6 bases). The germline V gene has CDR1 MNHNS and CDR2 SASEGT. Trimming removed 2 bases from V and 1 base from J, with 15 bases in between. The CDR3 is made up of 17 amino acids.

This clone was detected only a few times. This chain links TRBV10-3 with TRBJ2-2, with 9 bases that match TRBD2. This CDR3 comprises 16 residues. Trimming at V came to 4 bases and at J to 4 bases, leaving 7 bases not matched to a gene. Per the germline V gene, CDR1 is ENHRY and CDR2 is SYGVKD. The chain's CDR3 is CAISVAGGMGTGELFF. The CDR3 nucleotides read TGTGCCATCAGTGTTGCGGGAGGGATGGGCACCGGGGAGCTGTTTTTT.

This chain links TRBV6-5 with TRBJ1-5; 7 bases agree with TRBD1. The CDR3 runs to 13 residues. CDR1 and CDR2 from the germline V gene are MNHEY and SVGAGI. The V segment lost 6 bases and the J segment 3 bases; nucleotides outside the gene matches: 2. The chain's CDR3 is CASRDRLNQPQHF. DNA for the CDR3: TGTGCCAGCAGGGACAGGCTCAATCAGCCCCAGCATTTT.

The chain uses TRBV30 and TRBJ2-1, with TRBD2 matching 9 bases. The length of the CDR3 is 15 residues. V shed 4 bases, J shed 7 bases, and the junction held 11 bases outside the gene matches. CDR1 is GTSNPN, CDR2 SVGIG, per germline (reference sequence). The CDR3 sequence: CAWTLAGVMGNEQFF. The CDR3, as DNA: TGTGCCTGGACCTTAGCGGGAGTTATGGGGAATGAGCAGTTCTTC.

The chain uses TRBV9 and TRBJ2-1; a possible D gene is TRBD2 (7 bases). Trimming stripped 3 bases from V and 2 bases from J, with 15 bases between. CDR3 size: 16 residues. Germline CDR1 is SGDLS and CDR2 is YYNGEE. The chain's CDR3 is CASSAYREGTYNEQFF. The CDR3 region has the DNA TGTGCCAGCAGCGCCTACAGGGAGGGGACCTACAATGAGCAGTTCTTC.

The CDR3 DNA sequence: TGCGCCAGCAGCCAAGTATCCTACGAGCAGTACTTC. Protein product: CASSQVSYEQYF. The chain couples TRBV4-1 to TRBJ2-7; no definite D call. This CDR3 has 12 residues. Trimming left V 1 base short and J 1 base short, with 2 bases between. Germline V gene lookup returns CDR1 MGHRA and CDR2 YSYEKL.

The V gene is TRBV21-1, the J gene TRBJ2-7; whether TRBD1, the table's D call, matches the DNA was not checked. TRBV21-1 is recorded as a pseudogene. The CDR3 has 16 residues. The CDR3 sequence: CASSKKSRTGSYEQYF. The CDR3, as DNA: TGTGCCAGCAGCAAAAAAAGCAGGACAGGCTCCTACGAGCAGTACTTC.

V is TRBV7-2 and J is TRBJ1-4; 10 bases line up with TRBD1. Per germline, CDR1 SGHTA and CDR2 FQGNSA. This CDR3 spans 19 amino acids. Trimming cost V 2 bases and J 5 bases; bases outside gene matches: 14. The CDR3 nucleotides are TGTGCCAGCAGCTTAAAATCCCCAGACAGGGGGCGTACAAATGAAAAACTGTTTTTT. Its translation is CASSLKSPDRGRTNEKLFF.

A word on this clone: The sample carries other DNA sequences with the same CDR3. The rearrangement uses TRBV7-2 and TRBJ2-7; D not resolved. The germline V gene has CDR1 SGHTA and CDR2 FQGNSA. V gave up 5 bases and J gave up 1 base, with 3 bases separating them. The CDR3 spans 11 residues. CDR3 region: CASSLSYEQYF. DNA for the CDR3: TGTGCCAGCAGCCTATCCTACGAGCAGTACTTC.

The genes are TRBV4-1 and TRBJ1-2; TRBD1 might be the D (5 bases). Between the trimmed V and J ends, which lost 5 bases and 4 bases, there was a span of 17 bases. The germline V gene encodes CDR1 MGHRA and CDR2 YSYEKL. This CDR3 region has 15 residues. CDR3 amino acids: CASSSAGPTFYGYTF. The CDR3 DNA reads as TGCGCCAGCAGCTCCGCAGGGCCGACCTTCTATGGCTACACCTTC.

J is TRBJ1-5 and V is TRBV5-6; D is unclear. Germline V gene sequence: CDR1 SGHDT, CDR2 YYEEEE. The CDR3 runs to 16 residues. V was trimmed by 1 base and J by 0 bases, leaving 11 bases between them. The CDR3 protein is CASSLYSGLSNQPQHF. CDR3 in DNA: TGTGCCAGCAGCTTGTATTCCGGACTTAGCAATCAGCCCCAGCATTTT.

The CDR3 here is CSASRTDLVTEAFF. The CDR3 DNA follows: TGCAGTGCTAGTAGGACGGACTTAGTCACTGAAGCTTTCTTT. The chain joins TRBV20-1 to TRBJ1-1, with no clear D. Trimming removed 3 bases from V and 4 bases from J, with 15 bases in between. Germline CDR1 DFQATT, CDR2 SNEGSKA (reference sequence). CDR3 length: 14 residues.

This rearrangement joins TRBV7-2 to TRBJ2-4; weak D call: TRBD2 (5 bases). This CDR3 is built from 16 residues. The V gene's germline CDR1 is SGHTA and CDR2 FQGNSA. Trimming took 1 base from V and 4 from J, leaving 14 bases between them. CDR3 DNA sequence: TGTGCCAGCAGCTTAGAGGCTAGCCTCACAAAAAACATTCAGTACTTC. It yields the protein CASSLEASLTKNIQYF.